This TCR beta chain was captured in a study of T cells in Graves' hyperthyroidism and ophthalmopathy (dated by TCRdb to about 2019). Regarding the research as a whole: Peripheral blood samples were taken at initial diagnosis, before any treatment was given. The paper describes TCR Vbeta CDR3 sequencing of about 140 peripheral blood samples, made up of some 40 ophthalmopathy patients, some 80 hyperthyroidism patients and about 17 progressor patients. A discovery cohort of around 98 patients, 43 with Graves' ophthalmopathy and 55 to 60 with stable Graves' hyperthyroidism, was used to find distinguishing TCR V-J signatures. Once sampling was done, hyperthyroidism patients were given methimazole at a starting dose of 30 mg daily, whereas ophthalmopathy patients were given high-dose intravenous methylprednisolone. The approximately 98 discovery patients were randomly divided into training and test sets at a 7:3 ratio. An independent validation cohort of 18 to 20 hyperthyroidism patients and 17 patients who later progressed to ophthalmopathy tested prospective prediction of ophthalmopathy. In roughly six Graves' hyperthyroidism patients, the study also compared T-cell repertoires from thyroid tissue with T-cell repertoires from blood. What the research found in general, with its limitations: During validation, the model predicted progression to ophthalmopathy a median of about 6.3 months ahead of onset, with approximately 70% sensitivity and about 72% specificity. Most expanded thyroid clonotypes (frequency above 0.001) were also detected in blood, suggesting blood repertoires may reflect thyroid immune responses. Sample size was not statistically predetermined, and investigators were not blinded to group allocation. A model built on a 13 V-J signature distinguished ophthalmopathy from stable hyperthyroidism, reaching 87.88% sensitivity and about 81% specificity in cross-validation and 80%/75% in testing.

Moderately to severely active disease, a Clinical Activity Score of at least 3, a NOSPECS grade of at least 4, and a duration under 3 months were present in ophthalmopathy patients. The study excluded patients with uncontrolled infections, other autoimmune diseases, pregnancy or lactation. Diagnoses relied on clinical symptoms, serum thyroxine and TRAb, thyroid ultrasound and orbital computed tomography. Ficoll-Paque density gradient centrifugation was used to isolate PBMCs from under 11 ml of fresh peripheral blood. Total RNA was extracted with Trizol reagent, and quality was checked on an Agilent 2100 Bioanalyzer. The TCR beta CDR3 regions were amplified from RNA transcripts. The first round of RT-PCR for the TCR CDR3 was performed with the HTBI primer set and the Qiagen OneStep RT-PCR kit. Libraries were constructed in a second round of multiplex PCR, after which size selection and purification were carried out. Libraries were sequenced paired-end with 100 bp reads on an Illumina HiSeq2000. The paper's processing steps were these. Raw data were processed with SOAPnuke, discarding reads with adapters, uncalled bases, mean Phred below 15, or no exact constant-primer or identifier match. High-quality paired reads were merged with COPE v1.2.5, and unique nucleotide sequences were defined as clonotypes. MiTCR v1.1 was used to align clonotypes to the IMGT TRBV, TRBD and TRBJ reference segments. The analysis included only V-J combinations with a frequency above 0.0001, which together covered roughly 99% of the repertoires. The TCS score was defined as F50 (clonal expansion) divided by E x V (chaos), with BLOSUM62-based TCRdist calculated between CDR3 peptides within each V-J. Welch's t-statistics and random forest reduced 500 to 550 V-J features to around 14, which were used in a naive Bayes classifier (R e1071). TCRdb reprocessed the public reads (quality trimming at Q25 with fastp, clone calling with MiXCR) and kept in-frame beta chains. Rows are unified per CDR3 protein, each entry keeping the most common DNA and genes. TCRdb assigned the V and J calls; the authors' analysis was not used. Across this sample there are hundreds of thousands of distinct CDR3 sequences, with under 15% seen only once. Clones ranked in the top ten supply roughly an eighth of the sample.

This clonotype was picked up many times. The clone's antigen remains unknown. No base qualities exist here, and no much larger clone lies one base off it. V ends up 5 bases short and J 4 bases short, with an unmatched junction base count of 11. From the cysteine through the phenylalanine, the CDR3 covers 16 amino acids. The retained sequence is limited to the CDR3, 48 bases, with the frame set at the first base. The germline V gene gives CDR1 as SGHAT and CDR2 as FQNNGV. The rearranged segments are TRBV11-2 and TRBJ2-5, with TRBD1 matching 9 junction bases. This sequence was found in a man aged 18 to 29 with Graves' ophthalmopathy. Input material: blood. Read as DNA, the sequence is TGTGCCAGCAGCCCCCGACAGGGGGGTCTGGGAGAGACCCAGTACTTC. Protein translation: CASSPRQGGLGETQYF.